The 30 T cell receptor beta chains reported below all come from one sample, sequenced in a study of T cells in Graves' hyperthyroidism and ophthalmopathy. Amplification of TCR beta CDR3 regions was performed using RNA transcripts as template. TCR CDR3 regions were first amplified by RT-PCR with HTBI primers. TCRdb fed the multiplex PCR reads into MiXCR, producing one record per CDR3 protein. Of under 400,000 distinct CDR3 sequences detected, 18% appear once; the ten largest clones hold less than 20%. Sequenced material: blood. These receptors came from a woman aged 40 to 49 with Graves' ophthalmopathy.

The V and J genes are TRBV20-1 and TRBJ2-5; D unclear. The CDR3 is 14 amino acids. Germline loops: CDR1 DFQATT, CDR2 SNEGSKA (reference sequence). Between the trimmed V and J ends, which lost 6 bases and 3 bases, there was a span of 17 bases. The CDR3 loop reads CSAPPIVGEETQYF. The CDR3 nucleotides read TGCAGTGCCCCCCCCATCGTTGGTGAAGAGACCCAGTACTTC.

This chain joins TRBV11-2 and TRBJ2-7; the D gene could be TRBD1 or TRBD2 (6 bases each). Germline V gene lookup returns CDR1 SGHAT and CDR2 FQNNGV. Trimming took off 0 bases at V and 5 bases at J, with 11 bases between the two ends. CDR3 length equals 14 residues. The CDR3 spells CASSLEGGLNEQYF. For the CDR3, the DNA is TGTGCCAGCAGCTTAGAGGGGGGCCTAAACGAGCAGTACTTC.

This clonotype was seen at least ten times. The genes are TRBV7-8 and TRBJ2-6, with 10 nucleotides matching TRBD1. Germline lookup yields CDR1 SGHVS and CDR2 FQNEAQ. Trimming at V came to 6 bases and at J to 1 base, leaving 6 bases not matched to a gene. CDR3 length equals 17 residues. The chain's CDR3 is CASRKWDRGSGANVLTF. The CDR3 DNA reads TGTGCCAGCAGAAAGTGGGACAGGGGTTCTGGGGCCAACGTCCTGACTTTC.

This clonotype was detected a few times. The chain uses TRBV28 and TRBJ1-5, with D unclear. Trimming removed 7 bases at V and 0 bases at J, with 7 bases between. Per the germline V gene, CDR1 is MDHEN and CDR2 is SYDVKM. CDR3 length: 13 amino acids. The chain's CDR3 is CASMVFSNQPQHF. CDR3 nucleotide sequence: TGTGCCAGCATGGTTTTTAGCAATCAGCCCCAGCATTTT. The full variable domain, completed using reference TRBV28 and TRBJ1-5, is DVKVTQSSRYLVKRTGEKVFLECVQDMDHENMFWYRQDPGLGLRLIYFSYDVKMKEKGDIPEGYSVSREKKERFSLILESASTNQTSMYLCASMVFSNQPQHFGDGTRLSIL.

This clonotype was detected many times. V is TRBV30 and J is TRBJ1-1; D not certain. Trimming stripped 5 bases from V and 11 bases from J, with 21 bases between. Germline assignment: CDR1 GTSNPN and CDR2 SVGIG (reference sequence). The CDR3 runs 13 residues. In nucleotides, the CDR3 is TGTGCCTGGCATTCCGCCGGGCCCAACGGCGCTTTCTTT. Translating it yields CAWHSAGPNGAFF.

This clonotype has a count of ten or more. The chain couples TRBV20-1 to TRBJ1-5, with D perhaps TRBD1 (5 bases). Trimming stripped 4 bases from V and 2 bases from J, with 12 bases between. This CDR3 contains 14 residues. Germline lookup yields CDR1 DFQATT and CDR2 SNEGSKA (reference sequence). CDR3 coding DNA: TGCAGTGCTATCCAGTGGGGGGGCAATCAGCCCCAGCATTTT. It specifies CSAIQWGGNQPQHF.

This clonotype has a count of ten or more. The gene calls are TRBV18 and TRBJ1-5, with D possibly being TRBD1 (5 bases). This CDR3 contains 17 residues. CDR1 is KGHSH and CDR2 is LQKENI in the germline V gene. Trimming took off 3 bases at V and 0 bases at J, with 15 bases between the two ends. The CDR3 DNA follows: TGTGCCAGCTCACCCTATAGACAGTCTTATAGCAATCAGCCCCAGCATTTT. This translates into CASSPYRQSYSNQPQHF.

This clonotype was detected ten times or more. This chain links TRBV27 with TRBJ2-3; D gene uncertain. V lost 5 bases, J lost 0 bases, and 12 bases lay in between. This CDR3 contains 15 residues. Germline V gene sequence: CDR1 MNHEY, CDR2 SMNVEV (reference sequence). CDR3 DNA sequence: TGTGCCAGCAGTAGCAGTACGAGAAGCACAGATACGCAGTATTTT. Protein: CASSSSTRSTDTQYF.

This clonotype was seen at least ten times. For the CDR3, the DNA is TGCGCCAGTACTCCGGGACAGGGGGCGATGAACACTGAAGCTTTCTTT. This translates into CASTPGQGAMNTEAFF. The gene calls are TRBV5-1 and TRBJ1-1; 12 positions agree with TRBD1. V was pared by 8 bases and J by 0 bases, with 8 bases of the junction left unmatched. This CDR3 is 16 amino acids long. CDR1 and CDR2 (germline): SGHRS, YFSETQ.

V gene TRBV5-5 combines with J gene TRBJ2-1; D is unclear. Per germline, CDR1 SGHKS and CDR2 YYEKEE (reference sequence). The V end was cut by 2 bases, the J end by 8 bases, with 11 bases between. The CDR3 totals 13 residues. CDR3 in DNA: TGTGCCAGCAGCTTTCCCGTAGGCGATGAGCAGTTCTTC. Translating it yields CASSFPVGDEQFF.

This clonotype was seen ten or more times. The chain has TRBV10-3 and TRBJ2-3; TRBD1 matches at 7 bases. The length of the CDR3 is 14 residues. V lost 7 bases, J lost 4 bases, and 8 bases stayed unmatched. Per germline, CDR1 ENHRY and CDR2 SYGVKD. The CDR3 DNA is TGTGCCATCAATTCAAGGACAGGCCCAGATACGCAGTATTTT. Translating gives CAINSRTGPDTQYF.

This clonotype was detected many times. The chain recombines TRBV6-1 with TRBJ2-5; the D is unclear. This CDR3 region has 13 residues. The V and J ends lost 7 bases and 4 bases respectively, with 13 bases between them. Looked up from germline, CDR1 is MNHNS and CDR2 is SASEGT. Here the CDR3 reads CASTSGRRETQYF. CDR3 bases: TGTGCCAGCACCAGTGGTAGGCGAGAGACCCAGTACTTC.

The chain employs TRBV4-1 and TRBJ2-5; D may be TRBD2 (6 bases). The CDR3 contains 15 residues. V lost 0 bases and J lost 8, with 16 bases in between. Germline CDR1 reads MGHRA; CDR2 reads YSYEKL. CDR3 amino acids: CASSQDATTRGTQYF. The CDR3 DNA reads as TGCGCCAGCAGCCAAGATGCTACGACGCGGGGAACCCAGTACTTC.

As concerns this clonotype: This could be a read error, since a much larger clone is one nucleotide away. CDR3 nucleotides: TGTGCCATCAGTGAGTTCGGACAGGGGAAAGACGCCCACTACGAGCAGTACTTC. It encodes CAISEFGQGKDAHYEQYF. V gene TRBV10-3 combines with J gene TRBJ2-7; the match to TRBD1 covers 9 bases. This CDR3 spans 18 amino acids. Germline trimming cut 1 base from V and 3 bases from J; bases unmatched to any gene: 13. Per the germline V gene, CDR1 is ENHRY and CDR2 is SYGVKD.

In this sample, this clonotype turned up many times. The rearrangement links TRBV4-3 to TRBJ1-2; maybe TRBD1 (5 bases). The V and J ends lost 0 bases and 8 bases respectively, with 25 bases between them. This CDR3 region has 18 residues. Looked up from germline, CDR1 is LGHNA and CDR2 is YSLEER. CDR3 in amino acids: CASSQDLGRQIEYEGYTF. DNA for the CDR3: TGCGCCAGCAGCCAAGATCTGGGACGGCAAATCGAGTATGAAGGCTACACCTTC.

Here the CDR3 DNA reads TGTGCCAGTAGCGGGGGACAGGCCCGCCAGCAGTACTTC. It specifies CASSGGQARQQYF. The J gene is TRBJ2-7, the V gene TRBV19; the match to TRBD1 covers 8 bases. This CDR3 contains 13 residues. The germline V gene encodes CDR1 LNHDA and CDR2 SQIVND (reference sequence). The junction had 9 bases not matched to a gene; V was cut back by 6 bases and J by 8 bases. The variable domain in full, with the rest retrieved from reference TRBV19 and TRBJ2-7, is DGGITQSPKYLFRKEGQNVTLSCEQNLNHDAMYWYRQDPGQGLRLIYYSQIVNDFQKGDIAEGYSVSREKKESFPLTVTSAQKNPTAFYLCASSGGQARQQYFGPGTRLTVT.

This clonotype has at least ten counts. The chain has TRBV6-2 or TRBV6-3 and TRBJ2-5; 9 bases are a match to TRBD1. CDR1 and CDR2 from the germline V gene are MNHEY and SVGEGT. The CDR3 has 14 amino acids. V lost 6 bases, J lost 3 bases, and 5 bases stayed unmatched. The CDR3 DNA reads TGTGCCAGCAGAACCGGGACAGGGAAAGAGACCCAGTACTTC. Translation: CASRTGTGKETQYF.

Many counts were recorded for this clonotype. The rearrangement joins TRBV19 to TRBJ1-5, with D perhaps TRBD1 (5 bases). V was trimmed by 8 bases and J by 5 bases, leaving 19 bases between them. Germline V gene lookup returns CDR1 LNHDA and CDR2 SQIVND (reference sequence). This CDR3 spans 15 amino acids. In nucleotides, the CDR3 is TGTGCCAGTCAGAGGGCCTCGGGGGTCGATCAGCCCCAGCATTTT. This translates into CASQRASGVDQPQHF.

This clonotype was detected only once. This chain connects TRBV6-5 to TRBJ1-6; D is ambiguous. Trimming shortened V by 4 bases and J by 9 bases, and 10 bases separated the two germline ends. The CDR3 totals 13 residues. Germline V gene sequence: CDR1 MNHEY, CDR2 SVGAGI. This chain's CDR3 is CASSWLAGSPLHF. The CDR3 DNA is TGTGCCAGCAGTTGGCTCGCGGGTTCACCCCTCCACTTT.

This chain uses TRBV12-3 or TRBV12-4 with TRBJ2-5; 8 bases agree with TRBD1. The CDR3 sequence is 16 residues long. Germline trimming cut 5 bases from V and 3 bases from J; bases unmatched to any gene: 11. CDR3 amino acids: CASSHTQGQGKETQYF. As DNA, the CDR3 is TGTGCCAGCAGTCACACCCAAGGACAGGGCAAAGAGACCCAGTACTTC.

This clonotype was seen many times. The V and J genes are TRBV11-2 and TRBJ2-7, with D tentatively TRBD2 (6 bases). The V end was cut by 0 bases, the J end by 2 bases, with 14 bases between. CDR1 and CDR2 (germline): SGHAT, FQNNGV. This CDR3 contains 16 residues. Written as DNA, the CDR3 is TGTGCCAGCAGCTTAGAAAAGGGCGGAGGGGCCTACGAGCAGTACTTC. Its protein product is CASSLEKGGGAYEQYF.

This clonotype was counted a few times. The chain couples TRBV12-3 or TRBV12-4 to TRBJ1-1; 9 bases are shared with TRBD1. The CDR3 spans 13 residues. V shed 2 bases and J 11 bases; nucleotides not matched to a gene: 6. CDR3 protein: CASSLYRGREAFF. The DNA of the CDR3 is TGTGCCAGCAGTTTATACAGGGGGCGCGAGGCTTTCTTT.

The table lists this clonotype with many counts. CDR3 in DNA: TGCGCCAGCAGCCACGGGCTTTACACCGGGGAGCTGTTTTTT. Translating gives CASSHGLYTGELFF. The chain uses TRBV4-3 and TRBJ2-2; D ambiguous. V lost 3 bases and J 3 bases, leaving 8 bases between the germline ends. Germline values: CDR1 LGHNA, CDR2 YSLEER. The CDR3 length is 14 residues.

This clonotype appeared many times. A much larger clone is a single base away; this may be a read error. The CDR3 region is CASSFAGGPGYEQHF. The DNA for the CDR3 is TGTGCCAGCAGTTTTGCGGGAGGGCCGGGGTACGAGCAGCACTTC. V and J are TRBV12-3 or TRBV12-4 and TRBJ2-7; 9 nucleotides align to TRBD2. The CDR3 has 15 amino acids.

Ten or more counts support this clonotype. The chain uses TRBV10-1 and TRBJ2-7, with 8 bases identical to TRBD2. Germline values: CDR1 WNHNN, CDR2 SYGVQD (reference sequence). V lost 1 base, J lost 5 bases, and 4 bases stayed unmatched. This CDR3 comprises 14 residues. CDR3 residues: CASSELSGGDEQYF. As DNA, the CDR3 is TGCGCCAGCAGTGAGTTAAGCGGGGGTGACGAGCAGTACTTC.

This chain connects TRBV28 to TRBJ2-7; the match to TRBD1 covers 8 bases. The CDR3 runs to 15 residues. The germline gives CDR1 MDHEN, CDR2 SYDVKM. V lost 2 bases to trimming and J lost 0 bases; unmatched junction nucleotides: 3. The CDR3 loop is CASSLVGTGSYEQYF. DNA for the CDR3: TGTGCCAGCAGTTTAGTCGGGACAGGCTCCTACGAGCAGTACTTC. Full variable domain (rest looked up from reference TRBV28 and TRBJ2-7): DVKVTQSSRYLVKRTGEKVFLECVQDMDHENMFWYRQDPGLGLRLIYFSYDVKMKEKGDIPEGYSVSREKKERFSLILESASTNQTSMYLCASSLVGTGSYEQYFGPGTRLTVT.

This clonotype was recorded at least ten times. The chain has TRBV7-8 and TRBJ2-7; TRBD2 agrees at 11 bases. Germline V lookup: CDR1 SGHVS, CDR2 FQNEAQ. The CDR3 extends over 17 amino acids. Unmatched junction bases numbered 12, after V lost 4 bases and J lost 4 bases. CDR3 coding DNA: TGTGCCAGCAGCTCAAAGCGCGGGCTAGCGGGAGGATACGAGCAGTACTTC. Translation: CASSSKRGLAGGYEQYF.

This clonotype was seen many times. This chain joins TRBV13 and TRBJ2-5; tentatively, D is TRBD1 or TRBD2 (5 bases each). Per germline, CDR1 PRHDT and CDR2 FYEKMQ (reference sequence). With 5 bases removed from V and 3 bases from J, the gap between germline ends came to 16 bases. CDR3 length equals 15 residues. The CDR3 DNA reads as TGTGCCAGCAGCCCAGGGACCAGTGAGAAAGAGACCCAGTACTTC. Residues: CASSPGTSEKETQYF.

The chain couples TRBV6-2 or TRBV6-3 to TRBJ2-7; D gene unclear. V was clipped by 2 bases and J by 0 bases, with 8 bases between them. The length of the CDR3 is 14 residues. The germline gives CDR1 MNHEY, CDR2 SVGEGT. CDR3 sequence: CASSYNELSYEQYF. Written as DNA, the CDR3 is TGTGCCAGCAGTTACAACGAACTCTCCTACGAGCAGTACTTC.

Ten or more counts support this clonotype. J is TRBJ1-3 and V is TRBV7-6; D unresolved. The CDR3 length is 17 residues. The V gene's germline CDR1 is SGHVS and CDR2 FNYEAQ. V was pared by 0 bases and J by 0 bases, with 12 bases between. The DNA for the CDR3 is TGTGCCAGCAGCTTAGCTAGCCCCTTCCTCTCTGGAAACACCATATATTTT. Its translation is CASSLASPFLSGNTIYF. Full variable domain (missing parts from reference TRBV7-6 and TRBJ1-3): GAGVSQSPRYKVTKRGQDVALRCDPISGHVSLYWYRQALGQGPEFLTYFNYEAQQDKSGLPNDRFSAERPEGSISTLTIQRTEQRDSAMYRCASSLASPFLSGNTIYFGEGSWLTVV.